These 26 T cell receptor beta chains share one sample of origin, sequenced in a study of T cell responses to AZD1222 COVID-19 vaccine. Sequencing used immunoSEQ multiplex PCR; TCRdb keeps in-frame clones, though not all of them. The data hold 95,000 to 150,000 clones, with 92% observed a single time. The material was peripheral blood, obtained 28 days after the second AZD1222 dose. Receptors were obtained from an adult who received the AZD1222 COVID-19 vaccine.

V gene TRBV23-1 combines with J gene TRBJ1-2; 9 nucleotides line up with TRBD1. TRBV23-1 is treated as an ORF (open reading frame) with a function not yet certain. V was pared by 7 bases and J by 4 bases, with 10 bases of the junction left unmatched. The CDR3 totals 15 residues. CDR3 in DNA: TGCGCCAGCATCCCTTACAGGGGGCCCTTCTATGGCTACACCTTC. Translation: CASIPYRGPFYGYTF.

The V call is TRBV9, the J call TRBJ2-1; 8 nucleotides line up with TRBD1. From germline, CDR1 is SGDLS and CDR2 YYNGEE. Germline trimming cut 0 bases from V and 5 bases from J; bases unmatched to any gene: 4. The CDR3 consists of 15 residues. The CDR3 region is CASSVGNRGDNEQFF. In nucleotides, the CDR3 is TGTGCCAGCAGCGTAGGGAACAGGGGGGACAATGAGCAGTTCTTC.

The chain has TRBV3-1 (or the pseudogene TRBV3-2) and TRBJ2-7; 7 bases fit TRBD1. V trimming: 1 base; J trimming: 3 bases; junction bases outside the gene matches: 6. Germline V CDR1 and CDR2: LGHDT, YNNKEL (reference sequence). The CDR3 loop spans 15 amino acids. CDR3: CASSQATGTFYEQYF. DNA for the CDR3: TGTGCCAGCAGCCAAGCGACAGGGACATTCTACGAGCAGTACTTC.

The chain joins TRBV5-8 to TRBJ2-7; 8 bases are a match to TRBD1. V was pared by 2 bases and J by 12 bases, with 7 bases of the junction left unmatched. The CDR3 totals 12 residues. Germline V gene lookup returns CDR1 SGHTS and CDR2 YDEGEE. CDR3 nucleotides: TGTGCCAGCAGCTTACAGGGGGAAACGGGGTACTTC. Translating it yields CASSLQGETGYF.

This chain joins TRBV5-1 and TRBJ2-1; 11 bases agree with TRBD2. After removal of 0 bases from V and 7 bases from J, the junction contained 3 bases not matched to a gene. The CDR3 is 15 amino acids. The germline V gene encodes CDR1 SGHRS and CDR2 YFSETQ. The CDR3 reads CASSLALAGGNEQFF. The CDR3 DNA is TGCGCCAGCAGCTTGGCTCTAGCGGGAGGAAATGAGCAGTTCTTC.

The chain has TRBV19 and TRBJ2-2; no firm D call. Per the germline V gene, CDR1 is LNHDA and CDR2 is SQIVND (reference sequence). The germline V and J ends were trimmed by 6 bases and 5 bases, with 19 bases remaining between them. This CDR3 has 16 residues. The CDR3 region is CASSLPDQVGTGELFF. The CDR3 coding sequence is TGTGCCAGTAGCCTCCCCGACCAAGTCGGGACCGGGGAGCTGTTTTTT.

CDR3 amino acids: CASSIGTGIETQYF. The DNA for the CDR3 is TGTGCCAGTAGTATCGGGACAGGGATAGAGACCCAGTACTTC. V is TRBV19 and J is TRBJ2-5; TRBD1 matches 9 bases. There are 14 residues in the CDR3. Germline V gene lookup returns CDR1 LNHDA and CDR2 SQIVND (reference sequence). Losses at the gene ends were 3 bases for V and 4 bases for J; bases not matched to a gene: 3.

The rearrangement uses TRBV29-1 and TRBJ1-1; 7 bases map to TRBD1. This CDR3 comprises 13 residues. V dropped 8 bases and J dropped 3; count of bases not matched to a gene: 9. Per the germline V gene, CDR1 is SQVTM and CDR2 is ANQGSEA. Here the CDR3 reads CSTSDRRDTEAFF. The DNA for the CDR3 is TGCAGCACATCGGACAGGAGGGACACTGAAGCTTTCTTT.

V usage is TRBV24-1 and J usage is TRBJ2-6; D unclear. The germline gives CDR1 KGHDR, CDR2 SFDVKD. With 3 bases removed from V and 0 bases from J, the gap between germline ends came to 5 bases. This CDR3 spans 15 amino acids. The CDR3 loop reads CATSDPSSGANVLTF. CDR3 nucleotides: TGTGCCACCAGTGATCCGTCCTCTGGGGCCAACGTCCTGACTTTC.

This chain's CDR3 is CASRLGSGELFF. The CDR3 DNA reads as TGTGCCAGCAGGTTAGGTTCCGGGGAGCTGTTTTTT. J is TRBJ2-2 and V is TRBV2; D not resolved. The CDR3 is 12 residues long. Germline CDR1 SNHLY, CDR2 FYNNEI. The V end was cut by 6 bases, the J end by 6 bases, with 8 bases between.

This rearrangement joins TRBV5-5 to TRBJ1-2; tentatively, D is TRBD1 (5 bases). V lost 0 bases, J lost 6 bases, and 15 bases lay in between. Germline values: CDR1 SGHKS, CDR2 YYEKEE (reference sequence). CDR3 length: 15 amino acids. Written as DNA, the CDR3 is TGTGCCAGCAGCTTGGTTGGGGCAGCCAGACATGGCTACACCTTC. This gives the protein CASSLVGAARHGYTF. The full variable domain, with the rest looked up from reference TRBV5-5 and TRBJ1-2, is DAGVTQSPTHLIKTRGQQVTLRCSPISGHKSVSWYQQVLGQGPQFIFQYYEKEERGRGNFPDRFSARQFPNYSSELNVNALLLGDSALYLCASSLVGAARHGYTFGSGTRLTVV.

The genes are TRBV3-1 (or the pseudogene TRBV3-2) and TRBJ1-2; D gene ambiguous. The CDR3 has 15 residues. V gave up 4 bases and J gave up 4 bases, with 16 bases separating them. Looked up from germline, CDR1 is LGHDT and CDR2 is YNNKEL (reference sequence). CDR3 sequence: CASSPLRALIYGYTF. CDR3 nucleotide sequence: TGTGCCAGCAGCCCCCTTCGAGCACTTATCTATGGCTACACCTTC.

This chain links TRBV19 with TRBJ2-3; D call uncertain. Between the trimmed V and J ends, which lost 6 bases and 4 bases, there was a span of 20 bases. CDR1 LNHDA and CDR2 SQIVND come from the germline V gene (reference sequence). The CDR3 loop spans 16 amino acids. The CDR3 reads CASRNENGRWADTQYF. The CDR3 DNA reads TGTGCCAGTAGGAATGAAAATGGGCGTTGGGCAGATACGCAGTATTTT.

This clone counts as medium-sized (0.01 to 0.1%). The chain combines TRBV28 with TRBJ2-7, with D possibly being TRBD1 or TRBD2 (5 bases each). Germline values: CDR1 MDHEN, CDR2 SYDVKM. The CDR3 has 13 residues. V dropped 2 bases and J dropped 6 bases, with 11 bases sitting between them. The CDR3 coding sequence is TGTGCCAGCAGTTTAGGGACGGCGGGCGAGCAGTACTTC. Translation: CASSLGTAGEQYF.

V and J are TRBV11-2 and TRBJ1-5; TRBD1 matches at 10 bases. Germline lookup yields CDR1 SGHAT and CDR2 FQNNGV. The V segment lost 3 bases and the J segment 4 bases; nucleotides outside the gene matches: 3. The CDR3 extends over 15 amino acids. The CDR3 loop reads CASSFGTGENQPQHF. CDR3 nucleotides: TGTGCCAGCAGCTTTGGGACAGGGGAGAATCAGCCCCAGCATTTT.

The rearrangement joins TRBV7-9 to TRBJ2-3, with D tentatively TRBD1 (6 bases). The V gene's germline CDR1 is SEHNR and CDR2 FQNEAQ (reference sequence). Trimming stripped 5 bases from V and 0 bases from J, with 15 bases between. The length of the CDR3 is 16 residues. This CDR3 reads CASSIGTTASTDTQYF. The CDR3 nucleotides are TGTGCCAGCAGCATAGGGACAACAGCTAGCACAGATACGCAGTATTTT.

This clone was picked up one time. The chain employs TRBV7-6 and TRBJ2-1; weak D call: TRBD1 (6 bases). Germline CDR1 reads SGHVS; CDR2 reads FNYEAQ. V lost 1 base, J lost 8 bases, and 6 bases lay in between. The CDR3 is made up of 12 amino acids. CDR3 sequence: CASSLEGDEQFF. DNA of the CDR3: TGTGCCAGCAGCTTAGAGGGGGATGAGCAGTTCTTC.

The gene calls are TRBV28 and TRBJ2-1; 16 bases line up with TRBD2. The junction had 8 bases not matched to a gene; V was cut back by 6 bases and J by 9 bases. This CDR3 has 16 amino acids. The V gene's germline CDR1 is MDHEN and CDR2 SYDVKM. In DNA form, the CDR3 reads TGTGCCAGCAGCTATACCGGGACTAGCGGGAGGGGTGAGCAGTTCTTC. Its translation is CASSYTGTSGRGEQFF.

The V call is TRBV19, the J call TRBJ2-1; 11 positions agree with TRBD2. This CDR3 region has 16 residues. CDR1 LNHDA and CDR2 SQIVND come from the germline V gene (reference sequence). The J segment lost 6 bases and the V segment lost 3 bases, leaving 7 bases of the junction unmatched. The CDR3 coding sequence is TGTGCCAGTAGTATCCGGACTAGCGGGCCGATCAATGAGCAGTTCTTC. Residues: CASSIRTSGPINEQFF.

The chain has TRBV28 and TRBJ1-1; D is undetermined. The CDR3 runs to 12 residues. The V gene lost 4 bases and the J gene lost 10 bases, with 13 bases spanning the gap. CDR1 and CDR2 (germline): MDHEN, SYDVKM. CDR3 in amino acids: CASSSTGRAAFF. DNA for the CDR3: TGTGCCAGCAGTTCAACGGGGAGGGCAGCTTTCTTT.

The rearrangement uses TRBV5-6 and TRBJ2-1, with a tentative D call TRBD2 (6 bases). The germline CDR1 and CDR2 sequences are SGHDT and YYEEEE. V lost 4 bases to trimming and J lost 8 bases, with 19 bases between them. This CDR3 has 15 residues. DNA of the CDR3: TGTGCCAGCAGCGAGACAACGGGACTTTCAGATGAGCAGTTCTTC. It encodes CASSETTGLSDEQFF.

V and J are TRBV2 and TRBJ1-6, with TRBD1 matching over 8 bases. The germline gives CDR1 SNHLY, CDR2 FYNNEI. The CDR3 sequence is 22 residues long. V shed 3 bases and J 4 bases; nucleotides not matched to a gene: 23. DNA for the CDR3: TGTGCCAGCAGTGATGTGGTCGGCAGGACAGGGAGCCACTTAATATATAATTCACCCCTCCACTTT. It is translated as CASSDVVGRTGSHLIYNSPLHF.

The chain couples TRBV5-1 to TRBJ2-3, with D perhaps given as TRBD1 or TRBD2 (6 bases each). From germline, CDR1 is SGHRS and CDR2 YFSETQ. V was trimmed by 3 bases and J by 6 bases, leaving 14 bases between them. The CDR3 has 14 amino acids. CDR3 sequence (DNA): TGCGCCAGCAGCTCCGGGGGCCGACGGGATACGCAGTATTTT. It is translated as CASSSGGRRDTQYF.

The chain joins TRBV5-1 to TRBJ1-1, with 7 bases lining up with TRBD1. This CDR3 is built from 14 residues. Trimming cost V 5 bases and J 1 base; bases outside gene matches: 5. Per the germline V gene, CDR1 is SGHRS and CDR2 is YFSETQ. CDR3 sequence (DNA): TGCGCCAGCAGACCTAGGACAGGGAACACTGAAGCTTTCTTT. This sequence encodes CASRPRTGNTEAFF.

This clone appeared a single time. The chain employs TRBV2 and TRBJ1-4; maybe TRBD1 (6 bases). The CDR3 spans 14 residues. Trimming took 7 bases from V and 8 from J, leaving 17 bases between them. Germline assignment: CDR1 SNHLY and CDR2 FYNNEI. This CDR3 reads CASNIQGNSEKLFF. CDR3 sequence (DNA): TGTGCCAGCAATATACAGGGTAATTCGGAAAAACTGTTTTTT. The whole variable domain, remainder taken from reference TRBV2 and TRBJ1-4, is EPEVTQTPSHQVTQMGQEVILRCVPISNHLYFYWYRQILGQKVEFLVSFYNNEISEKSEIFDDQFSVERPDGSNFTLKIRSTKLEDSAMYFCASNIQGNSEKLFFGSGTQLSVL.

This chain connects TRBV28 to TRBJ1-4, with D possibly being TRBD1 (5 bases). The CDR3 length is 14 residues. Trimming took off 7 bases at V and 4 bases at J, with 13 bases between the two ends. Germline CDR1 and CDR2: MDHEN and SYDVKM. The chain's CDR3 is CASTFGTGNEKLFF. In DNA form, the CDR3 reads TGTGCCAGCACCTTCGGGACGGGTAATGAAAAACTGTTTTTT.